What follows are 21 T cell receptor beta chains derived from one specimen sequenced in a study of T cell responses to AZD1222 COVID-19 vaccine. Sequenced by immunoSEQ multiplex PCR; TCRdb stores in-frame clones only, minus some. The table lists roughly 80,000 clones, roughly nine tenths of them singletons. The sample was peripheral blood, taken 28 days after the second AZD1222 dose. All receptors come from an adult who received the AZD1222 COVID-19 vaccine.

CDR3 region: CASSSRDQYSPLHF. The CDR3 DNA is TGTGCCAGCAGTTCCCGGGACCAATATTCACCCCTCCACTTT. The chain has TRBV28 and TRBJ1-6, with D maybe TRBD1 (5 bases). This CDR3 spans 14 amino acids. CDR1 MDHEN and CDR2 SYDVKM come from the germline V gene. Trimming cost V 4 bases and J 8 bases, with 12 bases left between them.

This clone was detected once. The chain has TRBV6-2 or TRBV6-3 and TRBJ1-6; tentatively, D is TRBD1 (5 bases). Deletions cut 2 bases from V and 8 bases from J, with 13 bases between. The germline gives CDR1 MNHEY, CDR2 SVGEGT. The CDR3 spans 15 residues. CDR3 DNA sequence: TGTGCCAGCAGTTACGGGGACGGGGCAGATTCACCCCTCCACTTT. Protein: CASSYGDGADSPLHF.

V and J are TRBV19 and TRBJ1-3; 8 positions agree with TRBD1. CDR3 length: 13 residues. Per the germline V gene, CDR1 is LNHDA and CDR2 is SQIVND (reference sequence). V was pared by 9 bases and J by 2 bases, with 3 bases of the junction left unmatched. CDR3 bases: TGTGCCAGCAGGGACAGGACTGGAAACACCATATATTTT. This gives the protein CASRDRTGNTIYF.

The J gene is TRBJ2-3, the V gene TRBV12-3 or TRBV12-4; D not certain. V was cut by 4 bases and J by 5 bases, with 4 bases left in between. The CDR3 is 11 residues long. The CDR3 sequence is CASSSRDTQYF. In nucleotides, the CDR3 is TGTGCCAGCAGTTCGAGAGATACGCAGTATTTT.

V usage is TRBV29-1 and J usage is TRBJ1-2; a weak D match, TRBD1 (6 bases). The CDR3 length is 13 residues. Deletions cut 5 bases from V and 2 bases from J, with 12 bases between. Germline V lookup: CDR1 SQVTM, CDR2 ANQGSEA. CDR3 protein: CSVMTGANYGYTF. The CDR3 region has the DNA TGCAGCGTTATGACAGGAGCCAACTATGGCTACACCTTC.

The chain is built from TRBV20-1 and TRBJ1-2; D is undetermined. Per the germline V gene, CDR1 is DFQATT and CDR2 is SNEGSKA (reference sequence). This CDR3 has 9 residues. In nucleotides, the CDR3 is TGCGGGCCTCGGGGTGGCTACACCTTC. Encoded protein: CGPRGGYTF.

V usage is TRBV5-1 and J usage is TRBJ1-2; D gene unclear. Trimming shortened V by 0 bases and J by 4 bases, and 16 bases separated the two germline ends. The germline V gene encodes CDR1 SGHRS and CDR2 YFSETQ. This CDR3 is built from 16 residues. The CDR3 loop is CASSLEAGGGFYGYTF. DNA for the CDR3: TGCGCCAGCAGCTTGGAAGCAGGCGGAGGCTTCTATGGCTACACCTTC.

This clone was observed a few times. The CDR3 DNA follows: TGTGCCAGCAATAGGGGTTCCTATAATTCACCCCTCCACTTT. The encoded protein is CASNRGSYNSPLHF. The V and J genes are TRBV3-1 (or the pseudogene TRBV3-2) and TRBJ1-6; D might be TRBD1 (5 bases). V lost 7 bases, J lost 1 base, and 8 bases lay in between. Germline CDR1 and CDR2: LGHDT and YNNKEL (reference sequence). The CDR3 runs to 14 residues.

V gene TRBV5-1 combines with J gene TRBJ2-7; 10 bases are a match to TRBD1. CDR3 length equals 14 residues. The V and J ends lost 3 bases and 5 bases, in that order; junction bases with no gene match: 5. Germline CDR1 is SGHRS and CDR2 is YFSETQ. CDR3 protein: CASSWTGGIDEQYF. CDR3 in DNA: TGCGCCAGCAGCTGGACAGGGGGGATTGACGAGCAGTACTTC.

This clone appeared a few times. The chain has TRBV19 and TRBJ2-7, with D possibly matching TRBD1 (6 bases). The CDR3 extends over 14 amino acids. V was shortened by 3 bases and J by 7 bases, with 16 bases between the two germline ends. Germline lookup yields CDR1 LNHDA and CDR2 SQIVND (reference sequence). CDR3 region: CASSIPSRTEEQYF. CDR3 bases: TGTGCCAGTAGTATTCCCTCCAGGACAGAAGAGCAGTACTTC.

The chain combines TRBV28 with TRBJ1-5, with 7 bases aligning to TRBD1. Trimming removed 3 bases from V and 5 bases from J; junction bases left unmatched: 7. The CDR3 totals 15 residues. Germline-derived CDR1 and CDR2 are MDHEN and SYDVKM. The CDR3 sequence is CASSFLGQGDQPQHF. For the CDR3, the DNA is TGTGCCAGCAGTTTTTTGGGGCAGGGGGATCAGCCCCAGCATTTT.

With respect to this clone: Other nucleotide sequences in the sample specify the same CDR3. CDR3 residues: CASSLSQGGGTGELFF. The CDR3 DNA follows: TGCGCCAGCAGCTTGAGCCAGGGGGGGGGCACCGGGGAGCTGTTTTTT. V usage is TRBV5-1 and J usage is TRBJ2-2, with D perhaps assigned TRBD1 or TRBD2 (7 bases each). Trimming cost V 1 base and J 4 bases, with 14 bases left between them. Germline loops: CDR1 SGHRS, CDR2 YFSETQ. The CDR3 extends over 16 amino acids.

This clone appeared once. V usage is TRBV5-1 and J usage is TRBJ1-2; perhaps TRBD1 as D (5 bases). V lost 3 bases and J 2 bases, leaving 8 bases between the germline ends. The CDR3 extends over 13 amino acids. CDR1 is SGHRS and CDR2 is YFSETQ in the germline V gene. In DNA, the CDR3 is TGCGCCAGCAGCTCGACAGACAACTATGGCTACACCTTC. Translation gives CASSSTDNYGYTF.

The chain carries TRBV28 and TRBJ2-7, with TRBD1 as a possible D gene (6 bases). The CDR3 extends over 13 amino acids. Per germline, CDR1 MDHEN and CDR2 SYDVKM. V lost 8 bases and J 3 bases, leaving 14 bases between the germline ends. The CDR3 spells CASRSGGLYEQYF. Written as DNA, the CDR3 is TGTGCCAGCCGGTCTGGGGGCCTCTACGAGCAGTACTTC.

The CDR3 here is CASSSQGRGYTF. For the CDR3, the DNA is TGTGCCAGCAGTTCCCAGGGGCGAGGCTACACCTTC. The chain carries TRBV28 and TRBJ1-2; D is possibly TRBD1 (6 bases). The germline CDR1 and CDR2 sequences are MDHEN and SYDVKM. V lost 4 bases, J lost 8 bases, and 11 bases lay in between. This CDR3 contains 12 residues.

V usage is TRBV19 and J usage is TRBJ1-4; TRBD1 might be the D (5 bases). Trimming removed 6 bases at V and 4 bases at J, with 12 bases between. CDR1 and CDR2 from the germline V gene are LNHDA and SQIVND (reference sequence). The CDR3 extends over 14 amino acids. CDR3 protein: CASRPTGYNEKLFF. CDR3 nucleotide sequence: TGTGCCAGTAGACCCACAGGCTATAATGAAAAACTGTTTTTT.

The V and J genes are TRBV3-1 (or the pseudogene TRBV3-2) and TRBJ1-2; 7 positions agree with TRBD1. This CDR3 has 14 amino acids. Germline V gene lookup returns CDR1 LGHDT and CDR2 YNNKEL (reference sequence). The J segment lost 4 bases and the V segment lost 5 bases, leaving 7 bases of the junction unmatched. This CDR3 reads CASSSLGTVYGYTF. In DNA, the CDR3 is TGTGCCAGCAGCTCCCTGGGGACAGTCTATGGCTACACCTTC.

This clone appeared a few times. V gene TRBV28 combines with J gene TRBJ1-4, with 7 nucleotides matching TRBD1. V gave up 5 bases and J gave up 8 bases; unmatched junction bases: 14. Germline lookup yields CDR1 MDHEN and CDR2 SYDVKM. CDR3 length equals 16 residues. The CDR3, as DNA: TGTGCCAGCAGTGCTCCCCGAGGGGGCGCGGGGGAAAAACTGTTTTTT. Protein: CASSAPRGGAGEKLFF.

The rearrangement links TRBV18 to TRBJ1-3; D possibly corresponds to TRBD1 (5 bases). Trimming took 8 bases from V and 2 from J, leaving 13 bases between them. CDR1 and CDR2 (germline): KGHSH, LQKENI. The CDR3 is made up of 14 amino acids. The chain's CDR3 is CASTTDRTGNTIYF. The DNA of the CDR3 is TGTGCCAGCACTACTGACAGAACTGGAAACACCATATATTTT. Together with reference TRBV18 and TRBJ1-3, the CDR3 gives the full variable domain: NAGVMQNPRHLVRRRGQEARLRCSPMKGHSHVYWYRQLPEEGLKFMVYLQKENIIDESGMPKERFSAEFPKEGPSILRIQQVVRGDSAAYFCASTTDRTGNTIYFGEGSWLTVV.

This chain joins TRBV19 and TRBJ1-6; maybe TRBD1 (5 bases). The V gene lost 6 bases and the J gene lost 0 bases, with 12 bases spanning the gap. This CDR3 comprises 16 residues. Per germline, CDR1 LNHDA and CDR2 SQIVND (reference sequence). The CDR3, as DNA: TGTGCCAGTAGGGGGGGTTCCAGCTCCTATAATTCACCCCTCCACTTT. This codes for CASRGGSSSYNSPLHF.

The chain couples TRBV27 to TRBJ2-6; 8 bases line up with TRBD1. V was pared by 6 bases and J by 0 bases, with 16 bases of the junction left unmatched. The CDR3 consists of 20 residues. Germline V gene lookup returns CDR1 MNHEY and CDR2 SMNVEV (reference sequence). The CDR3 loop reads CASRPLFGQGAPSGANVLTF. For the CDR3, the DNA is TGTGCCAGCAGGCCCCTTTTTGGACAGGGAGCCCCCTCTGGGGCCAACGTCCTGACTTTC.